The 16 T cell receptor beta chains in this list originate from one sample, sequenced in a study of beta chain features in type 1 diabetes. The isolated RNA, all of it, was reverse transcribed, so expressed TCRB transcripts were what got sequenced. Data came from immunoSEQ multiplex PCR; TCRdb stores just in-frame clones and leaves some out. This sample has approximately 160,000 clones; 7% to 10% occur once, and the top ten carry approximately 2.3%. Sequencing input: central memory CD4+ T cells from blood. The origin of the receptors is a woman in her late teens or twenties in good health.

This rearrangement joins TRBV11-2 to TRBJ1-6; no clear D gene. CDR1 and CDR2 (germline): SGHAT, FQNNGV. CDR3 length: 13 residues. Between the trimmed V and J ends, which lost 5 bases and 13 bases, there was a span of 15 bases. The CDR3 DNA reads as TGTGCCAGCAGCACCAAACCCGCCCGGCCCCTCCACTTT. Translating it yields CASSTKPARPLHF. Together with reference TRBV11-2 and TRBJ1-6, the CDR3 gives the full variable domain: EAGVAQSPRYKIIEKRQSVAFWCNPISGHATLYWYQQILGQGPKLLIQFQNNGVVDDSQLPKDRFSAERLKGVDSTLKIQPAKLEDSAVYLCASSTKPARPLHFGNGTRLTVT.

This clone was counted many times. V and J are TRBV11-3 and TRBJ2-3; TRBD2 aligns across 10 bases. From germline, CDR1 is SGHNT and CDR2 YENEEA. This CDR3 comprises 15 residues. The trim removed 5 bases at V and 5 bases at J, leaving 7 bases unmatched. The CDR3 nucleotides read TGTGCCAGCAGCCGCGGGACTAGCGTGGGAGATACGCAGTATTTT. Translating it yields CASSRGTSVGDTQYF. The whole variable domain, remainder taken from reference TRBV11-3 and TRBJ2-3, is EAGVVQSPRYKIIEKKQPVAFWCNPISGHNTLYWYLQNLGQGPELLIRYENEEAVDDSQLPKDRFSAERLKGVDSTLKIQPAELGDSAVYLCASSRGTSVGDTQYFGPGTRLTVL.

The chain employs TRBV5-1 and TRBJ2-1, with 10 bases that match TRBD2. Trimming at V came to 6 bases and at J to 9 bases, leaving 9 bases not matched to a gene. There are 14 residues in the CDR3. Germline V gene lookup returns CDR1 SGHRS and CDR2 YFSETQ. The CDR3 DNA sequence: TGCGCCAGCAAAGACGGAGCGGGAGGGAGTGAGCAGTTCTTC. This sequence encodes CASKDGAGGSEQFF.

This clone has just a few counts. This chain connects TRBV2 to TRBJ2-3, with 9 bases matching TRBD2. CDR3 length: 16 residues. After removal of 4 bases from V and 3 bases from J, the junction contained 8 bases not matched to a gene. Germline lookup yields CDR1 SNHLY and CDR2 FYNNEI. CDR3 region: CASSGGFSGRTDTQYF. The CDR3 bases are TGTGCCAGCAGTGGGGGGTTTAGCGGGAGAACAGATACGCAGTATTTT.

V gene TRBV18 combines with J gene TRBJ2-4, with D maybe TRBD1 (6 bases). Trimming took 3 bases from V and 5 from J, leaving 14 bases between them. Germline V gene lookup returns CDR1 KGHSH and CDR2 LQKENI. The CDR3 covers 15 residues. CDR3 coding DNA: TGTGCCAGCTCACCCACAGGGAACGCCGAAAACATTCAGTACTTC. This sequence encodes CASSPTGNAENIQYF.

The chain employs TRBV30 and TRBJ1-1; D gene ambiguous. Trimming pared 2 bases from V and 1 base from J, leaving 14 bases between. The V gene's germline CDR1 is GTSNPN and CDR2 SVGIG (reference sequence). CDR3 length: 15 residues. This CDR3 reads CAWSLQVMSNTEAFF. The CDR3, as DNA: TGTGCCTGGAGTTTGCAGGTGATGTCGAACACTGAAGCTTTCTTT.

CDR3 loop: CASSPPNRIGYTF. In DNA, the CDR3 is TGTGCCAGCTCACCTCCCAACAGGATAGGCTACACCTTC. V usage is TRBV18 and J usage is TRBJ1-2; a possible D gene is TRBD1 (5 bases). Trimming shortened V by 3 bases and J by 8 bases, and 13 bases separated the two germline ends. Germline V gene lookup returns CDR1 KGHSH and CDR2 LQKENI. CDR3 length: 13 amino acids.

This clone was detected only a few times. The rearrangement uses TRBV20-1 and TRBJ1-2, with D perhaps matching TRBD1 (6 bases). CDR1 DFQATT and CDR2 SNEGSKA come from the germline V gene (reference sequence). V lost 6 bases and J 4 bases, leaving 9 bases between the germline ends. There are 11 residues in the CDR3. CDR3 amino acids: CSAGQSYGYTF. The CDR3 region has the DNA TGCAGTGCAGGACAGAGCTATGGCTACACCTTC.

The chain has TRBV29-1 and TRBJ1-5; D may be TRBD1 (6 bases). Germline values: CDR1 SQVTM, CDR2 ANQGSEA. The V and J ends lost 3 bases and 5 bases respectively, with 11 bases between them. This CDR3 is 13 amino acids long. CDR3 amino acids: CSVEEGGDQPQHF. As DNA, the CDR3 is TGCAGCGTTGAGGAGGGGGGGGATCAGCCCCAGCATTTT.

The chain is built from TRBV7-9 and TRBJ2-2; no clear D gene. The V gene's germline CDR1 is SEHNR and CDR2 FQNEAQ (reference sequence). The CDR3 covers 14 residues. The V end was cut by 2 bases, the J end by 3 bases, with 7 bases between. CDR3: CASSLLSHTGELFF. CDR3 nucleotides: TGTGCCAGCAGCTTACTATCTCACACCGGGGAGCTGTTTTTT.

In this sample, this clone turned up many times. The CDR3 region has the DNA TGTGCCAGCAGTGAAGAACAGAAAAACATTCAGTACTTC. It encodes CASSEEQKNIQYF. This chain links TRBV6-1 with TRBJ2-4; D call uncertain. Deletions cut 1 base from V and 4 bases from J, with 5 bases between. The CDR3 consists of 13 residues. The germline gives CDR1 MNHNS, CDR2 SASEGT.

In this sample, this clone turned up a few times. CDR3 sequence: CASSIQGIGGNEQFF. Here the CDR3 DNA reads TGTGCCAGTAGTATACAGGGAATTGGAGGGAATGAGCAGTTCTTC. The rearrangement links TRBV19 to TRBJ2-1, with a tentative D call TRBD2 (6 bases). Trimming left V 2 bases short and J 7 bases short, with 15 bases between. CDR3 length: 15 residues. The V gene's germline CDR1 is LNHDA and CDR2 SQIVND (reference sequence).

V and J are TRBV5-4 and TRBJ1-2, with TRBD1 matching over 7 bases. The CDR3 contains 14 residues. Germline lookup yields CDR1 SGHNT and CDR2 YYREEE (reference sequence). Trimming took 4 bases from V and 2 from J; bases not matched to a gene: 5. CDR3 region: CASSPQTGNYGYTF. DNA of the CDR3: TGTGCCAGCAGCCCCCAGACAGGGAACTATGGCTACACCTTC. The entire variable domain, with the rest obtained from reference TRBV5-4 and TRBJ1-2, is as follows: ETGVTQSPTHLIKTRGQQVTLRCSSQSGHNTVSWYQQALGQGPQFIFQYYREEENGRGNFPPRFSGLQFPNYSSELNVNALELDDSALYLCASSPQTGNYGYTFGSGTRLTVV.

This clone was observed a handful of times. V gene TRBV23-1 combines with J gene TRBJ2-3; D not resolved. Being an ORF, TRBV23-1 has a function that is uncertain. The V end lost 0 bases, the J end lost 0 bases, and 10 bases lay between the germline ends. The CDR3 consists of 16 residues. The CDR3 region is CASSQSPLSSTDTQYF. The DNA for the CDR3 is TGCGCCAGCAGTCAATCCCCTTTGTCGAGCACAGATACGCAGTATTTT.

The chain combines TRBV4-2 with TRBJ2-2, with D possibly TRBD2 on 5 matching bases. The germline CDR1 and CDR2 sequences are LGHNA and YNFKEQ. V was shortened by 4 bases and J by 4 bases, with 13 bases between the two germline ends. The CDR3 length is 15 residues. The CDR3: CASSPTWSGTGELFF. The CDR3 DNA follows: TGTGCCAGCAGCCCGACCTGGAGCGGCACCGGGGAGCTGTTTTTT.

CDR3 loop: CASSQRQRVLGEQYF. For the CDR3, the DNA is TGCGCCAGCTCCCAAAGGCAGCGGGTCCTGGGGGAGCAGTACTTC. The chain carries TRBV5-1 and TRBJ2-7, with D perhaps matching TRBD2 (6 bases). CDR3 length: 15 amino acids. Per germline, CDR1 SGHRS and CDR2 YFSETQ. With 7 bases removed from V and 7 bases from J, the gap between germline ends came to 24 bases.